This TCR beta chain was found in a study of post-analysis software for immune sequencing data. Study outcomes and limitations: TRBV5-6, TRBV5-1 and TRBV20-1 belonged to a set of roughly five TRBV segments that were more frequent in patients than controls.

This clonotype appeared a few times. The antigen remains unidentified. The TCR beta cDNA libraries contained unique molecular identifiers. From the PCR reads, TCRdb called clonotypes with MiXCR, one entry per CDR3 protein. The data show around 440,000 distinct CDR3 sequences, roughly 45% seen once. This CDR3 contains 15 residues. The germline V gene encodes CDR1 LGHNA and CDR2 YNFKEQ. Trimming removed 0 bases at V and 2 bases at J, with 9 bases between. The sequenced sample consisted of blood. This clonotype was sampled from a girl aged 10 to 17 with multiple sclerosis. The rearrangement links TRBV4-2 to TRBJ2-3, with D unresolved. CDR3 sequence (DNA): TGTGCCAGCAGCCAAGATTATGGCCACACAGATACGCAGTATTTT. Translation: CASSQDYGHTDTQYF.